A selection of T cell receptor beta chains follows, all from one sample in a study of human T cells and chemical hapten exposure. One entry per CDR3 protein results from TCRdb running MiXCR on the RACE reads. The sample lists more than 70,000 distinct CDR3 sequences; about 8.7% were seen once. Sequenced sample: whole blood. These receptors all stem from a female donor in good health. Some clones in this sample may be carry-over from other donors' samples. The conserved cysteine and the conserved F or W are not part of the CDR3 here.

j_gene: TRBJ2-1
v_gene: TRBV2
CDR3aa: ASRGAAVVHEQF

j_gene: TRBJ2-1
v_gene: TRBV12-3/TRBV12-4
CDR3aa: ASCGTADNEQF

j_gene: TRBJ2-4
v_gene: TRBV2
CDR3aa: ASSSGVLSIAKNIQY

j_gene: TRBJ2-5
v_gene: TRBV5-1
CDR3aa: ASSPTRIQETQY

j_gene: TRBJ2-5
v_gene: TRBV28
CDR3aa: ASSFVGAEETQY

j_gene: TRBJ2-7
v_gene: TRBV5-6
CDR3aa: ASSNPQGRQY

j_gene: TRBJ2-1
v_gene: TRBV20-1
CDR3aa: SARVRATYNEQF

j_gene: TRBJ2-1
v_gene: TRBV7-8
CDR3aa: ASSISLAGSTGEQF

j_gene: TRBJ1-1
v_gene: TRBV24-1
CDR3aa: ATSDLPGTEAF

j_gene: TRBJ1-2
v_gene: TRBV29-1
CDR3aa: SVAPRGNYGYT

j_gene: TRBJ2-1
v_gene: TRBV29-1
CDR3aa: SVGAEAYNEQF

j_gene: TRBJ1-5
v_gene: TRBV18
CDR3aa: ASSRDSLSNQPQH

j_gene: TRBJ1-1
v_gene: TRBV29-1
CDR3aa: SVVEPPGGNTEAF

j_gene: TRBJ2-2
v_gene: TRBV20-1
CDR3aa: SARTRLNTGELF

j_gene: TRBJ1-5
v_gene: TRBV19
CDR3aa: ASSGAGSNQPQH

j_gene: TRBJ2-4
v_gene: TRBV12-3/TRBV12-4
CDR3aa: ASSFGSGSENIQY

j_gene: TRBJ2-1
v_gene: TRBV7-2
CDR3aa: ASSLLGREQF

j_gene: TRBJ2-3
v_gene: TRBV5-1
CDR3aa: ASSHGTGVGTDTQY

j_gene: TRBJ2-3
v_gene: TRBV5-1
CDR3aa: ASSNSGTSTDTQY

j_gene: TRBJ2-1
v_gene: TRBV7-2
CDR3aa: ASSPSLDSYNEQF

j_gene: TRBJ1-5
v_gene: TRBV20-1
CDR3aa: SARQGGQPQH

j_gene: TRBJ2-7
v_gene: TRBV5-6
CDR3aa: ASIRQGGGYEQY

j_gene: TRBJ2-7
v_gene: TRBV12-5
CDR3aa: ASGLVPYEQY

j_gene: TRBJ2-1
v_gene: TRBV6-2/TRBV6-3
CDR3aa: ASSPDRVREQF

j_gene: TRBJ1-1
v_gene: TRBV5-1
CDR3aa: ASSLRQGEGTEAF

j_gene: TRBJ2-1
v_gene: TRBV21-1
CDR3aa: ASSKVGSAHYNEQF

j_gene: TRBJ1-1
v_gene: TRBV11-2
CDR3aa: ASSARQGLITEAF

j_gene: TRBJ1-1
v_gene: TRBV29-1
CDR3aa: SVGEGASTEAF

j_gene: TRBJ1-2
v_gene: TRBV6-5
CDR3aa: ASSYEGQNLDGYT

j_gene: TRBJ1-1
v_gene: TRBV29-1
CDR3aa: SVVLMDIMNTEAF

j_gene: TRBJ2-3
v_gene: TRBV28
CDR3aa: ASNSRATRTDTQY

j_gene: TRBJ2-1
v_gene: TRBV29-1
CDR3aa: SVVGGWEQF

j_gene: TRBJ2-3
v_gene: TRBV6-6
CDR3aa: ASSSFGTGEADTQY

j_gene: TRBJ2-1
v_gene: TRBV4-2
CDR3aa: ASSQDLSSYNEQF

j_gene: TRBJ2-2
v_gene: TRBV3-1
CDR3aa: ASSQEDRANTGELF

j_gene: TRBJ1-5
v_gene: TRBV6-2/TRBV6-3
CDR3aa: ASSRALGGAGQPQH

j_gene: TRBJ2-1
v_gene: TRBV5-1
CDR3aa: ASSLIAGGGVSEQF

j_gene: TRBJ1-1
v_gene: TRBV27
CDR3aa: ASSLFSLNTEAF

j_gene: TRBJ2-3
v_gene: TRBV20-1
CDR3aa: SAPAGLAGALGTDTQY

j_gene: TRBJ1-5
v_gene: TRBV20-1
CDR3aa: SARGRQWGGPQH

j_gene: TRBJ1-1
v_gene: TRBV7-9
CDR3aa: ASSLAKTGGFRTTEAF

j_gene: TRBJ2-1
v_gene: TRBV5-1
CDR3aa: ASSRTGVYEQF

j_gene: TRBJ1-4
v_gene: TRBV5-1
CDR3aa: ASSYGQGALTNEKLF

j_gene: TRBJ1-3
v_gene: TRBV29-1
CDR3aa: SVSWGQNSGNTIY